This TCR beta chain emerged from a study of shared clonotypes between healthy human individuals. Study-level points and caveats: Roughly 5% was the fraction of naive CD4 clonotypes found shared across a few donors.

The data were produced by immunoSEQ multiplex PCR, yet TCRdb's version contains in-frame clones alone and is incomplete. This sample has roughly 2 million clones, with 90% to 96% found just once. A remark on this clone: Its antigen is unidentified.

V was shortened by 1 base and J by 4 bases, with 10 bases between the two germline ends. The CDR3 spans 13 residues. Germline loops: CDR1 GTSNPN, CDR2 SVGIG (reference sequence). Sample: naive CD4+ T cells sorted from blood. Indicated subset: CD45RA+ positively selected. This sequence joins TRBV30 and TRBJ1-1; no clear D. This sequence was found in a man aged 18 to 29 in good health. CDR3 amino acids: CAWSGRMGTEAFF. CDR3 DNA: TGTGCCTGGAGTGGACGTATGGGCACTGAAGCTTTCTTT.